Each of the 29 T cell receptor beta chains below was sequenced from the same sample in a study of T cell responses to AZD1222 COVID-19 vaccine. Measured with immunoSEQ multiplex PCR; TCRdb has only the in-frame clones, and not every one. The repertoire consists of about 110,000 clones, with 70% to 85% occurring once and the leading ten covering roughly 6.2%. The specimen comprised peripheral blood, sampled on day 0 of AZD1222 vaccination. These receptors all come from an adult in good health.

This clone appeared once. The chain employs TRBV7-3 and TRBJ1-1; D gene ambiguous. The V end lost 6 bases, the J end lost 1 base, and 12 bases lay between the germline ends. The CDR3 has 14 residues. Germline lookup yields CDR1 SGHTA and CDR2 FQGTGA. In nucleotides, the CDR3 is TGTGCCAGCAGTCGCGCAGGCGGGAACACTGAAGCTTTCTTT. Translating gives CASSRAGGNTEAFF.

Concerning this clone itself: The sample has other DNA sequences that encode this CDR3 too. The J gene is TRBJ2-3, the V gene TRBV20-1; D not certain. V was clipped by 1 base and J by 4 bases, with 3 bases between them. CDR1 DFQATT and CDR2 SNEGSKA come from the germline V gene (reference sequence). The CDR3 is 11 amino acids. The CDR3 loop is CSARAADTQYF. The CDR3 DNA sequence: TGCAGTGCTAGAGCAGCAGATACGCAGTATTTT.

The V and J genes are TRBV12-5 and TRBJ1-2; D unresolved. CDR1 is LGHNT, CDR2 FRNRAP, per germline. There are 15 residues in the CDR3. The V gene lost 5 bases and the J gene lost 6 bases, with 19 bases spanning the gap. This chain's CDR3 is CASGGPFAVSNGYTF. Here the CDR3 DNA reads TGTGCTAGTGGTGGACCTTTTGCAGTTTCAAATGGCTACACCTTC.

This chain connects TRBV7-6 to TRBJ2-2, with 8 bases that match TRBD1. Germline lookup yields CDR1 SGHVS and CDR2 FNYEAQ. Unmatched junction bases numbered 9, after V lost 5 bases and J lost 7 bases. This CDR3 region has 15 residues. CDR3 DNA: TGTGCCAGCAGCAATGGACAGGGTTTGATCGGGGAGCTGTTTTTT. Protein: CASSNGQGLIGELFF.

The chain joins TRBV2 to TRBJ2-3, with unresolved D. The germline V and J ends were trimmed by 5 bases and 4 bases, with 4 bases remaining between them. CDR1 is SNHLY, CDR2 FYNNEI, per germline. The CDR3 spans 11 residues. DNA of the CDR3: TGTGCCAGCAGTCTCTCAGATACGCAGTATTTT. Protein: CASSLSDTQYF.

This clone was found once. This chain links TRBV6-5 with TRBJ1-2; D ambiguous. The CDR3 length is 14 residues. Germline loops: CDR1 MNHEY, CDR2 SVGAGI. Trimming took 6 bases from V and 4 from J, leaving 15 bases between them. In DNA, the CDR3 is TGTGCCAGCAGCCCAGAAGCAGAATTCTATGGCTACACCTTC. It codes for CASSPEAEFYGYTF.

This chain connects TRBV18 to TRBJ1-1; D possibly corresponds to TRBD1 (5 bases). V gave up 5 bases and J gave up 8 bases, with 18 bases separating them. Germline V gene data show CDR1 as KGHSH and CDR2 as LQKENI. This CDR3 contains 14 residues. The CDR3 reads CASSWGTYDQEAFF. The CDR3 DNA follows: TGTGCCAGCTCATGGGGGACCTACGATCAAGAAGCTTTCTTT.

DNA of the CDR3: TGTGCCAGCAGCCCCTCCCTCGTTGTAGCGGGGGTTCATGAGCAGTTCTTC. Translation: CASSPSLVVAGVHEQFF. This chain links TRBV7-9 with TRBJ2-1; 9 positions match TRBD2. The ends lost 5 bases at V and 8 bases at J; junction bases unmatched: 16. Germline V CDR1 and CDR2: SEHNR, FQNEAQ (reference sequence). This CDR3 contains 17 residues.

J is TRBJ1-6 and V is TRBV6-2 or TRBV6-3, with 8 bases that match TRBD1. Germline CDR1 and CDR2: MNHEY and SVGEGT. V shed 6 bases, J shed 8 bases, and the junction held 15 bases outside the gene matches. The CDR3 is made up of 17 amino acids. The CDR3 nucleotides are TGTGCCAGCAGCAAAGCTCTCCAGGGGACAGGAGATTCACCCCTCCACTTT. It encodes CASSKALQGTGDSPLHF.

The chain combines TRBV12-3 or TRBV12-4 with TRBJ2-5; D not resolved. This CDR3 spans 11 amino acids. With 1 base removed from V and 3 bases from J, the gap between germline ends came to 0 bases. CDR3 bases: TGTGCCAGCAGTTTAGAAGAGACCCAGTACTTC. Protein sequence: CASSLEETQYF.

A few counts support this clone. The V gene is TRBV3-1 (or the pseudogene TRBV3-2), the J gene TRBJ2-1; 9 bases align to TRBD2. CDR3 length equals 15 residues. The trim removed 4 bases at V and 9 bases at J, leaving 10 bases unmatched. The germline CDR1 and CDR2 sequences are LGHDT and YNNKEL (reference sequence). CDR3 coding DNA: TGTGCCAGCAGCCTACTGGCTAGCGGGGAGACTGAGCAGTTCTTC. Encoded protein: CASSLLASGETEQFF.

The genes are TRBV10-3 and TRBJ1-5, with 7 bases lining up with TRBD1. CDR1 and CDR2 from the germline V gene are ENHRY and SYGVKD. CDR3 length: 17 residues. J gave up 2 bases and V 3 bases, and 10 bases lay outside the gene matches. The CDR3 nucleotides read TGTGCCATCAGTGAAGGAGGGGGCAGGTCGGGCAATCAGCCCCAGCATTTT. Protein sequence: CAISEGGGRSGNQPQHF.

A single count supports this clone. CDR3 DNA sequence: TGTGCCAGCAGGGATCACAGGGGGCTTAACGAGCAGTACTTC. This codes for CASRDHRGLNEQYF. The chain combines TRBV6-5 with TRBJ2-7; 9 bases align to TRBD1. Trimming removed 6 bases from V and 5 bases from J; junction bases left unmatched: 8. The CDR3 sequence is 14 residues long. CDR1 is MNHEY, CDR2 SVGAGI, per germline.

This chain's CDR3 is CASSDGHREQYF. The CDR3 DNA reads TGTGCCAGCAGTGACGGCCACCGGGAGCAGTACTTC. The chain carries TRBV6-1 and TRBJ2-7, with no clear D. CDR1 and CDR2 from the germline V gene are MNHNS and SASEGT. The ends were cut back, 3 bases at V and 7 bases at J, with 10 bases in the middle. The CDR3 runs to 12 residues.

The chain carries TRBV6-1 and TRBJ1-2; D possibly corresponds to TRBD1 (5 bases). The CDR3 has 17 amino acids. Germline V gene data show CDR1 as MNHNS and CDR2 as SASEGT. V shed 0 bases and J shed 4 bases, with 18 bases lying between them. The CDR3 here is CASSEAPLRGGAYGYTF. In nucleotides, the CDR3 is TGTGCCAGCAGTGAAGCCCCTCTTCGGGGGGGAGCCTATGGCTACACCTTC.

This clone was detected only a few times. V usage is TRBV5-1 and J usage is TRBJ2-2; 9 bases align to TRBD2. Germline CDR1 reads SGHRS; CDR2 reads YFSETQ. This CDR3 contains 16 residues. V shed 4 bases and J 5 bases; nucleotides not matched to a gene: 9. The CDR3, as DNA: TGCGCCAGCAGCCCAGGGGCTAGCGGGGTAACCGGGGAGCTGTTTTTT. This translates into CASSPGASGVTGELFF.

The J gene is TRBJ1-1, the V gene TRBV9; a weak D match, TRBD1 (5 bases). Germline V gene sequence: CDR1 SGDLS, CDR2 YYNGEE. CDR3 size: 15 residues. V was cut by 0 bases and J by 1 base, with 10 bases left in between. The CDR3: CASSVGDSANTEAFF. The CDR3 DNA follows: TGTGCCAGCAGCGTAGGTGACAGCGCGAACACTGAAGCTTTCTTT. Full variable domain (rest looked up from reference TRBV9 and TRBJ1-1): DSGVTQTPKHLITATGQRVTLRCSPRSGDLSVYWYQQSLDQGLQFLIQYYNGEERAKGNILERFSAQQFPDLHSELNLSSLELGDSALYFCASSVGDSANTEAFFGQGTRLTVV.

This chain connects TRBV4-3 to TRBJ1-2; TRBD1 agrees at 7 bases. The CDR3 spans 14 residues. V dropped 0 bases and J dropped 8; count of bases not matched to a gene: 6. CDR1 is LGHNA, CDR2 YSLEER, per germline. The CDR3 region is CASSQEPRGGGYTF. The CDR3 bases are TGCGCCAGCAGCCAAGAACCGCGAGGGGGCGGCTACACCTTC.

A few counts support this clone. The V call is TRBV7-9, the J call TRBJ1-4; unclear D gene. The germline CDR1 and CDR2 sequences are SEHNR and FQNEAQ (reference sequence). This CDR3 region has 14 residues. Between the trimmed V and J ends, which lost 2 bases and 5 bases, there was a span of 9 bases. In DNA, the CDR3 is TGTGCCAGCAGCTTAATGACGGAGAATGAAAAACTGTTTTTT. Protein product: CASSLMTENEKLFF.

The chain carries TRBV13 and TRBJ1-6, with unresolved D. Between the trimmed V and J ends, which lost 3 bases and 7 bases, there was a span of 10 bases. CDR3 length: 14 residues. Per germline, CDR1 PRHDT and CDR2 FYEKMQ (reference sequence). The chain's CDR3 is CASSFGGLNSPLHF. DNA for the CDR3: TGTGCCAGCAGCTTTGGCGGACTGAATTCACCCCTCCACTTT.

V and J are TRBV6-5 and TRBJ1-1; D is perhaps TRBD1 (5 bases). The CDR3 is 16 amino acids. Germline V lookup: CDR1 MNHEY, CDR2 SVGAGI. V dropped 2 bases and J dropped 0 bases, with 13 bases sitting between them. Here the CDR3 DNA reads TGTGCCAGCAGTTACGCGGCAGGAGGGGTGAACACTGAAGCTTTCTTT. Protein product: CASSYAAGGVNTEAFF.

The chain has TRBV5-4 and TRBJ1-2; D remains ambiguous. This CDR3 has 14 amino acids. CDR1 SGHNT and CDR2 YYREEE come from the germline V gene (reference sequence). With 0 bases removed from V and 4 bases from J, the gap between germline ends came to 10 bases. CDR3 DNA: TGTGCCAGCAGCTTGGAGGGCAGGATCTATGGCTACACCTTC. Protein product: CASSLEGRIYGYTF.

The J gene is TRBJ1-3, the V gene TRBV3-1 (or the pseudogene TRBV3-2), with D possibly being TRBD1 (6 bases). From germline, CDR1 is LGHDT and CDR2 YNNKEL (reference sequence). This CDR3 region has 14 residues. Trimming cost V 8 bases and J 0 bases, with 11 bases left between them. The CDR3 region is CASQDRPSGNTIYF. DNA for the CDR3: TGTGCCAGCCAAGACAGGCCCTCTGGAAACACCATATATTTT.

This chain joins TRBV10-3 and TRBJ2-7, with 10 bases matching TRBD1. The germline V gene encodes CDR1 ENHRY and CDR2 SYGVKD. This CDR3 is built from 14 residues. V was clipped by 6 bases and J by 6 bases; unmatched bases: 8. The CDR3 DNA sequence: TGTGCCATCAGCACCGGGACAGGGGAGGGCGAGCAGTACTTC. Protein: CAISTGTGEGEQYF.

The chain couples TRBV30 to TRBJ2-7; no firm D call. This CDR3 contains 14 residues. The germline CDR1 and CDR2 sequences are GTSNPN and SVGIG (reference sequence). Trimming stripped 0 bases from V and 2 bases from J, with 11 bases between. The CDR3 DNA reads as TGTGCCTGGAGTGTACGGAAACGAGCCTACGAGCAGTACTTC. This translates into CAWSVRKRAYEQYF. The variable domain in full, with the rest retrieved from reference TRBV30 and TRBJ2-7, is SQTIHQWPATLVQPVGSPLSLECTVEGTSNPNLYWYRQAAGRGLQLLFYSVGIGQISSEVPQNLSASRPQDRQFILSSKKLLLSDSGFYLCAWSVRKRAYEQYFGPGTRLTVT.

The V and J genes are TRBV30 and TRBJ1-1, with D uncertain. V was pared by 3 bases and J by 5 bases, with 10 bases between. CDR1 and CDR2 (germline): GTSNPN, SVGIG (reference sequence). This CDR3 is built from 12 residues. The CDR3 loop is CAWRVGRTEAFF. The CDR3 DNA is TGTGCCTGGAGAGTAGGGCGAACTGAAGCTTTCTTT.

V gene TRBV2 combines with J gene TRBJ1-6; a weak D match, TRBD1 (5 bases). The CDR3 is made up of 15 amino acids. V gave up 4 bases and J gave up 0 bases, with 7 bases separating them. CDR1 is SNHLY and CDR2 is FYNNEI in the germline V gene. CDR3 loop: CASSVGGSYNSPLHF. In nucleotides, the CDR3 is TGTGCCAGCAGTGTGGGGGGCTCCTATAATTCACCCCTCCACTTT.

The chain recombines TRBV11-2 with TRBJ1-4; D perhaps matches TRBD1 (6 bases). The CDR3 covers 17 residues. V shed 4 bases and J shed 4 bases, with 19 bases lying between them. From germline, CDR1 is SGHAT and CDR2 FQNNGV. The CDR3 region has the DNA TGTGCCAGCAGCTCATGGACAGATAATGATCTTAATGAAAAACTGTTTTTT. Residues: CASSSWTDNDLNEKLFF.

This clone was detected only a few times. The V and J genes are TRBV6-5 and TRBJ2-7; perhaps TRBD1 as D (6 bases). Germline-derived CDR1 and CDR2 are MNHEY and SVGAGI. V was trimmed by 5 bases and J by 1 base, leaving 12 bases between them. This CDR3 has 14 residues. The CDR3 nucleotides read TGTGCCAGCAGTCCCGCAGGGGTTTCCTACGAGCAGTACTTC. Residues: CASSPAGVSYEQYF.